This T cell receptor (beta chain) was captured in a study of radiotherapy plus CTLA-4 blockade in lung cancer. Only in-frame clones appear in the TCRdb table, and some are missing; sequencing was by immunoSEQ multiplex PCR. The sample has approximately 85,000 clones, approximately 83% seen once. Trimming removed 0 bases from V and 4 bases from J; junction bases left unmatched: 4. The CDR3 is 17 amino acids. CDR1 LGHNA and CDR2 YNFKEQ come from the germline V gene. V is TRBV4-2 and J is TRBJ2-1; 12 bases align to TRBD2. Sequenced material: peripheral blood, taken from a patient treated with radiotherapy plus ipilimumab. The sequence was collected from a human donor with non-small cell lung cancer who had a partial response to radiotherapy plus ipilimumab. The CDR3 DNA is TGTGCCAGCAGCCAAGAGCTAGCGGGAGGGTTGTACAATGAGCAGTTCTTC. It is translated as CASSQELAGGLYNEQFF.